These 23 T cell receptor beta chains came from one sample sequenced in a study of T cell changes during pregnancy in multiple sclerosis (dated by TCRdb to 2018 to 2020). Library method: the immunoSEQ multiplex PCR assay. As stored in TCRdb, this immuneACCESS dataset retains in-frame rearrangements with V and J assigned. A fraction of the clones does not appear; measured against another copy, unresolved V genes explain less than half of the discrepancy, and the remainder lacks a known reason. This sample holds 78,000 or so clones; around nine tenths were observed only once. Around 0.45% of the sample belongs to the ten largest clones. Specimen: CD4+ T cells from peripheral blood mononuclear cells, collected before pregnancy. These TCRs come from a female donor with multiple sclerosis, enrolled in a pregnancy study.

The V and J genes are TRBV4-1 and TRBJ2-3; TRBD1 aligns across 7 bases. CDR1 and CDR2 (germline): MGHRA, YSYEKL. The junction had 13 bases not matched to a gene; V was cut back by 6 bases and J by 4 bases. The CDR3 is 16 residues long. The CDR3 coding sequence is TGCGCCAGCAGGCCCAAAGGGGTAGGGGGCGCAGATACGCAGTATTTT. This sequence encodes CASRPKGVGGADTQYF.

The CDR3 DNA is TGTGCCAGCTCACAAGCAGGGGTGGGATACGAGCAGTACTTC. Amino acids: CASSQAGVGYEQYF. This sequence joins TRBV18 and TRBJ2-7; D perhaps matches TRBD1 (6 bases). Looked up from germline, CDR1 is KGHSH and CDR2 is LQKENI. CDR3 length: 14 residues. Trimming removed 4 bases from V and 4 bases from J, with 14 bases in between.

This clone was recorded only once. The CDR3 DNA is TGTGCCAGTGTAGTAACAGGGGGCGGCCAGCCCCAGCATTTT. This encodes CASVVTGGGQPQHF. The rearrangement joins TRBV28 to TRBJ1-5, with 9 bases fitting TRBD1. In germline, CDR1 is MDHEN, CDR2 SYDVKM. The ends lost 9 bases at V and 7 bases at J; junction bases unmatched: 10. The CDR3 runs 14 residues.

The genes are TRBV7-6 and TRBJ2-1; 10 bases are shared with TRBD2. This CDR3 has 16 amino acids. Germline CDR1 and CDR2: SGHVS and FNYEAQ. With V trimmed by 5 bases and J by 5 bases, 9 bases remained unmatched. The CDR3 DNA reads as TGTGCCAGCAGCCCGTCCCGGACTAGCGGAAACAATGAGCAGTTCTTC. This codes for CASSPSRTSGNNEQFF.

The CDR3 DNA follows: TGTGCCAGCAGCCCAGAAGGGGCCTATGGCTACACCTTC. It codes for CASSPEGAYGYTF. The chain uses TRBV14 and TRBJ1-2; tentatively, D is TRBD1 (5 bases). The CDR3 runs 13 residues. From germline, CDR1 is SGHDN and CDR2 FVKESK. Trimming cost V 4 bases and J 4 bases, with 10 bases left between them.

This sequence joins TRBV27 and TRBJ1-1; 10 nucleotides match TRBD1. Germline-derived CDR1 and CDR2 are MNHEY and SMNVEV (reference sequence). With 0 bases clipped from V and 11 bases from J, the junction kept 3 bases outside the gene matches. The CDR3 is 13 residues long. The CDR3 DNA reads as TGTGCCAGCAGTTTATCCAGGACAGGGGGGGCTTTCTTT. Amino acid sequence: CASSLSRTGGAFF.

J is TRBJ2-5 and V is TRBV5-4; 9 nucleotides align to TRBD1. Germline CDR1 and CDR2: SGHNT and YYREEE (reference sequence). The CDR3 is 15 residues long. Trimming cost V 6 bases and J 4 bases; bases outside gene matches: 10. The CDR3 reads CASNPGQGLTETQYF. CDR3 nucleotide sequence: TGTGCCAGCAACCCGGGACAGGGCCTAACAGAGACCCAGTACTTC. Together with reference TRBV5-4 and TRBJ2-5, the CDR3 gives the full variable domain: ETGVTQSPTHLIKTRGQQVTLRCSSQSGHNTVSWYQQALGQGPQFIFQYYREEENGRGNFPPRFSGLQFPNYSSELNVNALELDDSALYLCASNPGQGLTETQYFGPGTRLLVL.

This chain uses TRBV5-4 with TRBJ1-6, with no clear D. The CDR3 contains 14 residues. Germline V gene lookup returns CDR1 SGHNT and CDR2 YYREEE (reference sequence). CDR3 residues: CAARGPQNGSPLHF. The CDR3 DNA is TGTGCGGCCCGGGGTCCCCAAAATGGGTCACCCCTCCACTTT.

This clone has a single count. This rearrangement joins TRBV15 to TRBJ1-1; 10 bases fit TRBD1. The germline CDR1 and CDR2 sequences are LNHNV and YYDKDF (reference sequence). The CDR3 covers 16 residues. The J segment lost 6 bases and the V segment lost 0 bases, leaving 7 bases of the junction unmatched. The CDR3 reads CATSRDGTGELAEAFF. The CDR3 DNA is TGTGCCACCAGCAGAGACGGGACAGGGGAATTAGCTGAAGCTTTCTTT.

The CDR3 region is CASSQDLGVALHF. For the CDR3, the DNA is TGCGCCAGCAGCCAAGATCTAGGGGTGGCCCTCCACTTT. The chain is built from TRBV4-1 and TRBJ1-6; perhaps TRBD1 as D (5 bases). Trimming removed 0 bases from V and 14 bases from J, with 11 bases in between. The CDR3 has 13 amino acids. Germline loops: CDR1 MGHRA, CDR2 YSYEKL.

The CDR3 DNA reads TGTGCCAGCAGCTTAAATCCGAGGAATTCACCCCTCCACTTT. This codes for CASSLNPRNSPLHF. The rearrangement uses TRBV11-2 and TRBJ1-6, with no clear D. Trimming removed 2 bases at V and 7 bases at J, with 9 bases between. Germline assignment: CDR1 SGHAT and CDR2 FQNNGV. The CDR3 loop spans 14 amino acids.

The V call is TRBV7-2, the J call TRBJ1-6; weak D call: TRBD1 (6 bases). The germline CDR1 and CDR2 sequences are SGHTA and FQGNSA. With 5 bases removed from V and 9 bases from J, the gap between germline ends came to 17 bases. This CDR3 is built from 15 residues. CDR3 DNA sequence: TGTGCCAGCAGCCCAGGGGATTTTCCGGGTTCACCCCTCCACTTT. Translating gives CASSPGDFPGSPLHF.

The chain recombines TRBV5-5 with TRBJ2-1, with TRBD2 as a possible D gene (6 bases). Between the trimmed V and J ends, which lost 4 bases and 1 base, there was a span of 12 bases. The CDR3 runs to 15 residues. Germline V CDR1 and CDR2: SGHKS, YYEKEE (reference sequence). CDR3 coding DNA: TGTGCCAGCAGCATGACTAGTGTTTCCTACAATGAGCAGTTCTTC. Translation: CASSMTSVSYNEQFF.

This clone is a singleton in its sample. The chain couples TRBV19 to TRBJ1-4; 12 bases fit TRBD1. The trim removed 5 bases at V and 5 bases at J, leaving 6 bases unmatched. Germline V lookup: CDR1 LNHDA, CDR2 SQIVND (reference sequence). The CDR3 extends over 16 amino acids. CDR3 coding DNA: TGTGCCAGTAGTCGGGACAGGGGGCGAGCCAATGAAAAACTGTTTTTT. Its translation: CASSRDRGRANEKLFF.

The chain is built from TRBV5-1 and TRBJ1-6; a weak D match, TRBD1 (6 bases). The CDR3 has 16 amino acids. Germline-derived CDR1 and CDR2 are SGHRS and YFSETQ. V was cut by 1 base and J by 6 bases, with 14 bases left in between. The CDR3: CASSLMAGARNSPLHF. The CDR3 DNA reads TGCGCCAGCAGCTTGATGGCGGGGGCGCGTAATTCACCCCTCCACTTT.

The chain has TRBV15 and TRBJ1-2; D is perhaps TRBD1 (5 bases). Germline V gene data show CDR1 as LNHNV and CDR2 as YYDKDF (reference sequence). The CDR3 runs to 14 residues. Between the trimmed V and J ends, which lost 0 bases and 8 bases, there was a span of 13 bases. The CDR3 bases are TGTGCCACCAGCAGAGATAGGGGCTTTGAGGGCTACACCTTC. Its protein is CATSRDRGFEGYTF.

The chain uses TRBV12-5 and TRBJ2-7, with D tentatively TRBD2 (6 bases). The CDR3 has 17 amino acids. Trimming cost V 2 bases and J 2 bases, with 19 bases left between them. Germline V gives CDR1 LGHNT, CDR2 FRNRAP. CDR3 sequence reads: CASGLPQEGIITYEQYF. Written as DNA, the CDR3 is TGTGCTAGTGGTTTGCCCCAGGAGGGGATTATAACCTACGAGCAGTACTTC.

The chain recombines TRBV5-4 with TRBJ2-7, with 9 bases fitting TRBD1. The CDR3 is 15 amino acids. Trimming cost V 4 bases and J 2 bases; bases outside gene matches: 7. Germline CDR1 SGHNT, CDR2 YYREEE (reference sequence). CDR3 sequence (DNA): TGTGCCAGCAGCGGGAGGGGACAGGGCCCCTACGAGCAGTACTTC. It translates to CASSGRGQGPYEQYF.

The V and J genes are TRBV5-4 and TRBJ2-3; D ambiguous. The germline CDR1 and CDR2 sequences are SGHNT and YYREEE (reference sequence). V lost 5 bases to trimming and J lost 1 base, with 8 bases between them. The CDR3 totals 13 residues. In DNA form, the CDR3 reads TGTGCCAGCAGTTTCGAGGGCACAGATACGCAGTATTTT. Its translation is CASSFEGTDTQYF.

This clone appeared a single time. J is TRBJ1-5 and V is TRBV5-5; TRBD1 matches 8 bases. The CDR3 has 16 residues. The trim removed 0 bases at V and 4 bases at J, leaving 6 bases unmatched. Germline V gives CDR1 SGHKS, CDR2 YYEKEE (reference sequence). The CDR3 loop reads CASSLEGGQVNQPQHF. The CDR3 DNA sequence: TGTGCCAGCAGCTTGGAGGGGGGACAGGTAAATCAGCCCCAGCATTTT.

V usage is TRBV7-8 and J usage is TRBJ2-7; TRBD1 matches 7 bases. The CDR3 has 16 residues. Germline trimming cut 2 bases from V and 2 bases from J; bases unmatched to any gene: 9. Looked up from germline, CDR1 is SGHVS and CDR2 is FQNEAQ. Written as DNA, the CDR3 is TGTGCCAGCAGCTTAAACCCGGGACAGCGAGCCTACGAGCAGTACTTC. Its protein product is CASSLNPGQRAYEQYF. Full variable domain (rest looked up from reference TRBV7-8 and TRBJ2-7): GAGVSQSPRYKVAKRGQDVALRCDPISGHVSLFWYQQALGQGPEFLTYFQNEAQLDKSGLPSDRFFAERPEGSVSTLKIQRTQQEDSAVYLCASSLNPGQRAYEQYFGPGTRLTVT.

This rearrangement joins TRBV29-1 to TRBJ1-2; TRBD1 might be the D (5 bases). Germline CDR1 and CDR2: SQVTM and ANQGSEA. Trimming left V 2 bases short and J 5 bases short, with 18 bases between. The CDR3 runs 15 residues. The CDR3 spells CSVETGGGADYGYTF. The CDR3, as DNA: TGCAGCGTTGAAACCGGAGGCGGGGCGGATTATGGCTACACCTTC.

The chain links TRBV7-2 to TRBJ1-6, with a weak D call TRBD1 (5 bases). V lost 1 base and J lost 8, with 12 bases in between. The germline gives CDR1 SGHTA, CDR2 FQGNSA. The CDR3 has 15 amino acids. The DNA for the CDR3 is TGTGCCAGCAGCTTAGAAGCAGGGTTCCATTCACCCCTCCACTTT. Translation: CASSLEAGFHSPLHF.